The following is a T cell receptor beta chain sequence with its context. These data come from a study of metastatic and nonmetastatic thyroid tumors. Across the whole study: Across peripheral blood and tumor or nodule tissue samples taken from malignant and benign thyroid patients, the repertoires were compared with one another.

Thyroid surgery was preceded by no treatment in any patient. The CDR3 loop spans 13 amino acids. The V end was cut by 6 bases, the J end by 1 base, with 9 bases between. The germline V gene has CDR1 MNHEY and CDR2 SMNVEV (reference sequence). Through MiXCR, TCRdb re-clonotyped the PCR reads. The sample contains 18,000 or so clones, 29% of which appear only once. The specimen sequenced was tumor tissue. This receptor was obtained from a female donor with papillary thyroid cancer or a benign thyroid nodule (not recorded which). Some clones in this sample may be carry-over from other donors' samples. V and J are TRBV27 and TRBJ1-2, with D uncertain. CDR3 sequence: CASSQEGNYGYTF. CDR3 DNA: TGTGCCAGCAGCCAGGAGGGTAACTATGGCTACACCTTC.